This TCR beta chain appears in the sequencing data of a study of blood T cell repertoires in COVID-19. The CDR3 is 16 amino acids. Germline CDR1 and CDR2: LNHDA and SQIVND (reference sequence). The V end was cut by 2 bases, the J end by 2 bases, with 13 bases between. Under the authors' procedure: Quantification of nucleated cells was approximated via reference gene primer amplification. Some clones are missing from TCRdb's copy, which holds only in-frame ones; the method was immunoSEQ multiplex PCR. That table supplies the V and J calls and clone size; D and trimming were determined from the DNA. The sample records about 180,000 clones, 85% to 90% being singletons. This clone was seen once.

The clonotype was recovered from a man between 65 and 85 years old with active or convalescent COVID-19. What was sequenced was peripheral blood. This chain links TRBV19 with TRBJ1-5; D is perhaps TRBD1 (5 bases). CDR3 loop: CASSINRGGGNQPQHF. CDR3 bases: TGTGCCAGTAGTATAAATAGGGGCGGAGGCAATCAGCCCCAGCATTTT.